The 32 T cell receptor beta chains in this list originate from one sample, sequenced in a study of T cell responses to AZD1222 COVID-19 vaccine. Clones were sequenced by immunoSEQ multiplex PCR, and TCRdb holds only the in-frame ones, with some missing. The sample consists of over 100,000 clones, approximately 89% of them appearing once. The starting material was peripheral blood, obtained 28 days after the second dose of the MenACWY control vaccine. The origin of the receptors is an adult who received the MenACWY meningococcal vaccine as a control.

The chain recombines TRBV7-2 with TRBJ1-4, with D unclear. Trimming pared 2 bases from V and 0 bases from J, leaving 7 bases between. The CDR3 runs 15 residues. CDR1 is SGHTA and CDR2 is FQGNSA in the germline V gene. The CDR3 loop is CASSLRLTTNEKLFF. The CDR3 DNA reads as TGTGCCAGCAGCTTAAGGTTAACAACTAATGAAAAACTGTTTTTT.

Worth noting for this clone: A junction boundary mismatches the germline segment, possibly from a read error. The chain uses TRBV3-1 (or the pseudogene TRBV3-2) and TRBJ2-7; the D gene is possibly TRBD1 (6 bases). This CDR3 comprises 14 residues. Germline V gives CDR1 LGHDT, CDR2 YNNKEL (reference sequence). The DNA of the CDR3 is TGTGCCAGCAGTCAAGGGGGATTCGGCTACGAGCAGTACTTC. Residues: CASSQGGFGYEQYF.

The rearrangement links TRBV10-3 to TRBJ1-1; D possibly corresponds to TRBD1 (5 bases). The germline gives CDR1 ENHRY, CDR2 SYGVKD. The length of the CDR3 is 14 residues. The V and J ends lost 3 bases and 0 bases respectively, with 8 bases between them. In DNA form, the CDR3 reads TGTGCCATCAGTGATCAGGGACTGAACACTGAAGCTTTCTTT. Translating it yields CAISDQGLNTEAFF.

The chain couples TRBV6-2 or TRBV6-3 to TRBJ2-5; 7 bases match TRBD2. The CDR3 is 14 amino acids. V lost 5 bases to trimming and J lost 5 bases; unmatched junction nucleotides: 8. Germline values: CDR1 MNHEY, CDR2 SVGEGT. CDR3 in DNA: TGTGCCAGCAGTGGACCCGGGGGGAGGGAGACCCAGTACTTC. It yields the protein CASSGPGGRETQYF.

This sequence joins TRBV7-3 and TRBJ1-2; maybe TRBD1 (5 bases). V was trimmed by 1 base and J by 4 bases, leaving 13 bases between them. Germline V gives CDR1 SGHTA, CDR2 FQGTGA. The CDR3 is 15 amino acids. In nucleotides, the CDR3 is TGTGCCAGCAGCTTAATCCCAGGGACCCTCTATGGCTACACCTTC. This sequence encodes CASSLIPGTLYGYTF.

Here the CDR3 reads CASSSGRDYGYTF. In DNA, the CDR3 is TGTGCCAGTAGTTCAGGACGGGACTATGGCTACACCTTC. The V and J genes are TRBV19 and TRBJ1-2; D gene uncertain. The CDR3 contains 13 residues. Germline values: CDR1 LNHDA, CDR2 SQIVND (reference sequence). V shed 5 bases and J shed 3 bases, with 10 bases lying between them.

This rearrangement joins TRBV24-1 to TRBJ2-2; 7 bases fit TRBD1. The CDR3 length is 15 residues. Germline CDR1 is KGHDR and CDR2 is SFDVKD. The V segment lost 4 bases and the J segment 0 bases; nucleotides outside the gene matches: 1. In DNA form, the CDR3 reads TGTGCCACCAGTGAGGACAGGACGAACACCGGGGAGCTGTTTTTT. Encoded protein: CATSEDRTNTGELFF.

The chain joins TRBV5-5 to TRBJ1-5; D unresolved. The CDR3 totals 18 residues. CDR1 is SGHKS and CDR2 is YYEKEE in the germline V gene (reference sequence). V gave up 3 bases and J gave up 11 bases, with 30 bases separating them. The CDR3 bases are TGTGCCAGCAGCTCCACCGGGTCTGGCAGACTCTATGATATAGCCCAGCATTTT. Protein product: CASSSTGSGRLYDIAQHF.

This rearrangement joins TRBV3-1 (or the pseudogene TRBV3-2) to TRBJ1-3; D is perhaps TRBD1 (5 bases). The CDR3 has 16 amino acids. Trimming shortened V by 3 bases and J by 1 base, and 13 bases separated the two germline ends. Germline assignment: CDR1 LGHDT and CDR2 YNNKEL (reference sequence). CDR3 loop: CASSHMGGASGNTIYF. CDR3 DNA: TGTGCCAGCAGCCACATGGGAGGGGCGTCTGGAAACACCATATATTTT.

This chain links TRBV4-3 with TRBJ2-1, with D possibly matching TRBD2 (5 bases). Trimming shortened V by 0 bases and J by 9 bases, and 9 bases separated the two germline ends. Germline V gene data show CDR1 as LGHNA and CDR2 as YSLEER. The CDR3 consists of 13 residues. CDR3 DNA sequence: TGCGCCAGCAGCCAAGAGCTTCGGGGTGAGCAGTTCTTC. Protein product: CASSQELRGEQFF.

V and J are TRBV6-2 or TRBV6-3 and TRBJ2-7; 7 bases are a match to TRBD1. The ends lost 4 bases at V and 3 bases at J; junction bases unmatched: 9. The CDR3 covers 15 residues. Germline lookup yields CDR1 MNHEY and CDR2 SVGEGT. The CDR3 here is CASSLPPGQSYEQYF. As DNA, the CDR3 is TGTGCCAGCAGTTTACCCCCGGGACAGAGCTACGAGCAGTACTTC.

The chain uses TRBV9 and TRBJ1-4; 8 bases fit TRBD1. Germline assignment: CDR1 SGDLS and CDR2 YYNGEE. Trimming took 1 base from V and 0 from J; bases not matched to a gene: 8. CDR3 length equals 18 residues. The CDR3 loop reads CASSVSDRGSATNEKLFF. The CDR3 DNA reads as TGTGCCAGCAGCGTAAGCGACAGGGGTTCCGCAACTAATGAAAAACTGTTTTTT.

CDR3 amino acids: CASSYGTDNEQFF. In DNA, the CDR3 is TGTGCCAGCAGCTATGGGACAGACAATGAGCAGTTCTTC. This chain connects TRBV7-2 to TRBJ2-1; 7 bases map to TRBD1. The CDR3 contains 13 residues. J lost 5 bases, V lost 4 bases, and 2 bases had no gene match. Germline V CDR1 and CDR2: SGHTA, FQGNSA.

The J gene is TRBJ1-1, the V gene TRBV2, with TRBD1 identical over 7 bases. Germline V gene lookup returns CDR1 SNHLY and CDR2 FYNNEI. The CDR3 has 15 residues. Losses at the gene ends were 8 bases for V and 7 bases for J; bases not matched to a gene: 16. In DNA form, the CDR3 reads TGTGCCAGCGAAGTACCTACCAGGGGGAAGAATGAAGCTTTCTTT. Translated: CASEVPTRGKNEAFF.

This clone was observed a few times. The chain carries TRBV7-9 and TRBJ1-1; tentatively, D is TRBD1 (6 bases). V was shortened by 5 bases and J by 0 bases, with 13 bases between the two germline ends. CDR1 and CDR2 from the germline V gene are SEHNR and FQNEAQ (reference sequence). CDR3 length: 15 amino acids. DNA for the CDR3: TGTGCCAGCAGCCGACGGACAGCTATGAACACTGAAGCTTTCTTT. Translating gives CASSRRTAMNTEAFF. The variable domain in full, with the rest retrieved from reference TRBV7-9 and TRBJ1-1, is DTGVSQNPRHKITKRGQNVTFRCDPISEHNRLYWYRQTLGQGPEFLTYFQNEAQLEKSRLLSDRFSAERPKGSFSTLEIQRTEQGDSAMYLCASSRRTAMNTEAFFGQGTRLTVV.

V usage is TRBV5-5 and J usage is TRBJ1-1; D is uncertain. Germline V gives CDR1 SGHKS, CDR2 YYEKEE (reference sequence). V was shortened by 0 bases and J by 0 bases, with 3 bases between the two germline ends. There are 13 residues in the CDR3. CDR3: CASSLGMNTEAFF. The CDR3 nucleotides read TGTGCCAGCAGCTTGGGAATGAACACTGAAGCTTTCTTT.

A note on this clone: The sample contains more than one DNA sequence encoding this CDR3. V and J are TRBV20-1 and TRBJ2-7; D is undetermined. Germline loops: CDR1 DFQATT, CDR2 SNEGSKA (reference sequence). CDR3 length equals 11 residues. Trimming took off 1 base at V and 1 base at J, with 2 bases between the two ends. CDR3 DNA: TGCAGTGCTAGAGCATCCTACGAGCAGTACTTC. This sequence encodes CSARASYEQYF.

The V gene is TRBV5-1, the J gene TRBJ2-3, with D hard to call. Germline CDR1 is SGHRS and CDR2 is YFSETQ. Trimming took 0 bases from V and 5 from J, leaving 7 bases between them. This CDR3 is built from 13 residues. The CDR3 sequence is CASSLVPEDTQYF. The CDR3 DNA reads TGCGCCAGCAGCTTGGTCCCCGAAGATACGCAGTATTTT.

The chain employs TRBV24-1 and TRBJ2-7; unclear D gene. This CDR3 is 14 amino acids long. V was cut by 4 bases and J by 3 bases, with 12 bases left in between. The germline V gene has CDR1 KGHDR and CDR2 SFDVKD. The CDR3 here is CATSDSGDLYEQYF. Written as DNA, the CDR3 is TGTGCCACCAGTGACTCTGGGGATCTCTACGAGCAGTACTTC.

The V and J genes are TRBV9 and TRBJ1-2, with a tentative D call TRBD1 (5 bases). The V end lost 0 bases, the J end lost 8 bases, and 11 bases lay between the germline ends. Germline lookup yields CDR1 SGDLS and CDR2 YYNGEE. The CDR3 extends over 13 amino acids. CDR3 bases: TGTGCCAGCAGCGTAGTTGGGGGGGTCGGCTACACCTTC. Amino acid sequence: CASSVVGGVGYTF.

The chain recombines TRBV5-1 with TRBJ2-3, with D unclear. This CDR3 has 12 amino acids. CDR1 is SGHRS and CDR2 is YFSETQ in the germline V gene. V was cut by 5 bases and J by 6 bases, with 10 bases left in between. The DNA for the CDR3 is TGCGCCAGCAGGTCAACGGCGGATACGCAGTATTTT. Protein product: CASRSTADTQYF.

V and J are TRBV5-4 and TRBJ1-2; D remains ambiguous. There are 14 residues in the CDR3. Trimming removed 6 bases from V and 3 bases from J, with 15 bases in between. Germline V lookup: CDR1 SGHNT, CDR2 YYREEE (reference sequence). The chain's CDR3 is CASTSDGQYYGYTF. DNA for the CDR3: TGTGCCAGCACCTCGGATGGGCAGTACTATGGCTACACCTTC.

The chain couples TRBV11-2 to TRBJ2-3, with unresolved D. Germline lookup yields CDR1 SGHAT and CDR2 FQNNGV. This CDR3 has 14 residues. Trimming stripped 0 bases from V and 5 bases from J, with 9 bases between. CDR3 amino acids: CASSLEGLRDTQYF. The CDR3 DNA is TGTGCCAGCAGCTTAGAGGGCCTCAGAGATACGCAGTATTTT.

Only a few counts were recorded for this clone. The CDR3 region has the DNA TGTGCCAGCAGCGACAGGGACACCGGGGGTCAGCCCCAGCATTTT. Amino acids: CASSDRDTGGQPQHF. V gene TRBV7-2 combines with J gene TRBJ1-5; 7 bases match TRBD1. The junction had 10 bases not matched to a gene; V was cut back by 5 bases and J by 6 bases. In germline, CDR1 is SGHTA, CDR2 FQGNSA. The CDR3 totals 15 residues.

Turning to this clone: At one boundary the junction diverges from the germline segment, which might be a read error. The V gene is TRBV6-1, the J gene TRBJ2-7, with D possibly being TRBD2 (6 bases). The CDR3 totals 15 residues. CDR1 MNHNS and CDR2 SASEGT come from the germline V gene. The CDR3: CASSEGGGSSYEQYF. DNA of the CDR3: TGTGCCAGCAGCGAAGGTGGAGGGAGCTCCTACGAGCAGTACTTC.

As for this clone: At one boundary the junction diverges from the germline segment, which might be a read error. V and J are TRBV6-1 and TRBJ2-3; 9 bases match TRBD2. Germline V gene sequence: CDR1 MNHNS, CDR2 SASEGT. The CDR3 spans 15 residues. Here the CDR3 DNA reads TGTGCCAGCAGAGAAGCGGGGGGCCCCACAGATACGCAGTATTTT. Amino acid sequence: CASREAGGPTDTQYF.

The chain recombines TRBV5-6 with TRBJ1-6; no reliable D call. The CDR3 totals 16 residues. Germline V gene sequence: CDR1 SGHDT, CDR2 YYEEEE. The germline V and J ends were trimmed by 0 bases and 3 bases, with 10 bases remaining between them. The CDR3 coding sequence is TGTGCCAGCAGCTTGGGTCCAGTCCTCTATAATTCACCCCTCCACTTT. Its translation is CASSLGPVLYNSPLHF.

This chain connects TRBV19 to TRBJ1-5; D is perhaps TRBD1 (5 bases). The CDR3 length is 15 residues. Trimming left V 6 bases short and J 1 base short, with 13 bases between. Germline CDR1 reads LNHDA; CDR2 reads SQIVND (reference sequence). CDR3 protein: CASRPGGGSNQPQHF. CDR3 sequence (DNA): TGTGCCAGTAGGCCCGGGGGGGGGAGCAATCAGCCCCAGCATTTT.

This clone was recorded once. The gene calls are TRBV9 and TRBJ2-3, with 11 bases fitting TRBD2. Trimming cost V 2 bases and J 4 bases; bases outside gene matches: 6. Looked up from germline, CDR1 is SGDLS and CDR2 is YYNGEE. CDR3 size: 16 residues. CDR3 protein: CASSVSGGASADTQYF. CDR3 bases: TGTGCCAGCAGCGTTAGCGGGGGGGCATCGGCAGATACGCAGTATTTT. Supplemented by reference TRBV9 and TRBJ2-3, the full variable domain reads DSGVTQTPKHLITATGQRVTLRCSPRSGDLSVYWYQQSLDQGLQFLIQYYNGEERAKGNILERFSAQQFPDLHSELNLSSLELGDSALYFCASSVSGGASADTQYFGPGTRLTVL.

CDR3 loop: CASSQVFTGGPRDYNSPLHF. The CDR3 region has the DNA TGTGCCAGCAGCCAAGTTTTTACGGGAGGACCAAGAGATTATAATTCACCCCTCCACTTT. V is TRBV4-2 and J is TRBJ1-6; no clear D. CDR1 LGHNA and CDR2 YNFKEQ come from the germline V gene. The CDR3 length is 20 residues. Trimming took 1 base from V and 4 from J, leaving 23 bases between them.

The CDR3 reads CASSLLGQEGGYTF. The CDR3 bases are TGTGCCAGCAGTTTATTGGGACAGGAGGGCGGCTACACCTTC. The chain carries TRBV27 and TRBJ1-2, with 8 bases that match TRBD1. V lost 1 base, J lost 8 bases, and 6 bases stayed unmatched. The CDR3 is made up of 14 amino acids. Looked up from germline, CDR1 is MNHEY and CDR2 is SMNVEV (reference sequence).

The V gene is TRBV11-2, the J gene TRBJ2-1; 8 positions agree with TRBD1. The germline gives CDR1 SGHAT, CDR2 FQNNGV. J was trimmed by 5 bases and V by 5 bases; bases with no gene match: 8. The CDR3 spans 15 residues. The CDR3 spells CASSPFLTGDNEQFF. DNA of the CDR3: TGTGCCAGCAGCCCCTTCCTGACAGGGGACAATGAGCAGTTCTTC.